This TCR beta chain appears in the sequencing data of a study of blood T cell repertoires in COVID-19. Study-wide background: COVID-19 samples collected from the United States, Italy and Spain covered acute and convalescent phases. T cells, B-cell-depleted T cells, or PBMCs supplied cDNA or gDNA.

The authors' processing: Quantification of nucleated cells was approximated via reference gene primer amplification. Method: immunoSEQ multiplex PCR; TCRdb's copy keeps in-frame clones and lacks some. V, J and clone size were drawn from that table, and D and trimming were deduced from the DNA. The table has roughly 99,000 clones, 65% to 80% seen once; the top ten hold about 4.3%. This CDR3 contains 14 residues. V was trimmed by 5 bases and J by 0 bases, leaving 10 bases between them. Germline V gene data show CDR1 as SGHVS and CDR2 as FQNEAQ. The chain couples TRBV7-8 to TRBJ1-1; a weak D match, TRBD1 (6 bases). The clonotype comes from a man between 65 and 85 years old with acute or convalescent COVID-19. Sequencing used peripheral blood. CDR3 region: CASSGAGVNTEAFF. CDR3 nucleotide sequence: TGTGCCAGCAGCGGGGCAGGGGTGAACACTGAAGCTTTCTTT.